The next 11 T cell receptor beta chains were all read from a single sample in a study of cytomegalovirus exposure and HLA in healthy donors (dated by TCRdb to about 2017). The library was prepared using the immunoSEQ multiplex PCR assay. The table was pulled from immuneACCESS by TCRdb, which kept in-frame rearrangements only. Such tables lose some clones; where checked, under half of the loss comes from unresolved V genes, and the rest has no known cause. The sample table lists about 140,000 clones, approximately 82% of them with a count of one. Together, the top ten hold roughly 30% of the sample. Sequencing was performed on PBMCs. The receptors stem from a man aged 30 to 39 in good health and CMV-seropositive.

V usage is TRBV5-5 and J usage is TRBJ2-2; TRBD2 aligns across 9 bases. Trimming at V came to 5 bases and at J to 0 bases, leaving 2 bases not matched to a gene. Per germline, CDR1 SGHKS and CDR2 YYEKEE (reference sequence). CDR3 length equals 15 residues. CDR3: CASRLAGANTGELFF. CDR3 bases: TGTGCCAGCAGATTAGCGGGGGCGAACACCGGGGAGCTGTTTTTT.

The rearrangement links TRBV7-2 to TRBJ1-1, with D possibly being TRBD1 (5 bases). Germline assignment: CDR1 SGHTA and CDR2 FQGNSA. The CDR3 runs 15 residues. The V end lost 5 bases, the J end lost 4 bases, and 17 bases lay between the germline ends. DNA of the CDR3: TGTGCCAGCAGCCTTAGGTCTGGCGGGGGCACTGAAGCTTTCTTT. This encodes CASSLRSGGGTEAFF.

V and J are TRBV7-2 and TRBJ2-5, with D possibly being TRBD2 (7 bases). The CDR3 is 14 residues long. Germline V lookup: CDR1 SGHTA, CDR2 FQGNSA. Trimming left V 4 bases short and J 4 bases short, with 13 bases between. CDR3 in amino acids: CASSWVGGGETQYF. CDR3 DNA sequence: TGTGCCAGCAGCTGGGTAGGGGGGGGAGAGACCCAGTACTTC.

V is TRBV5-1 and J is TRBJ2-6; D is undetermined. Trimming left V 4 bases short and J 0 bases short, with 5 bases between. Germline V gene lookup returns CDR1 SGHRS and CDR2 YFSETQ. CDR3 length equals 14 residues. The CDR3 protein is CASSVSSGANVLTF. The CDR3 DNA reads as TGCGCCAGCAGCGTCAGCTCTGGGGCCAACGTCCTGACTTTC.

This sequence joins TRBV5-6 and TRBJ1-1, with a weak D call TRBD1 (6 bases). The CDR3 has 16 amino acids. V was pared by 6 bases and J by 1 base, with 19 bases between. Germline-derived CDR1 and CDR2 are SGHDT and YYEEEE. The DNA for the CDR3 is TGTGCCAGCACTATCCGATGGGGGCTAGGGAACACTGAAGCTTTCTTT. Its translation: CASTIRWGLGNTEAFF.

This chain links TRBV6-6 with TRBJ1-2, with D possibly being TRBD1 (5 bases). V was pared by 7 bases and J by 5 bases, with 20 bases between. CDR3 length: 15 amino acids. The germline gives CDR1 MNHNY, CDR2 SVGAGI (reference sequence). The CDR3 DNA sequence: TGTGCCAGCACCCACGGAGGGGCCAGGGAGTATGGCTACACCTTC. The encoded protein is CASTHGGAREYGYTF.

V gene TRBV2 combines with J gene TRBJ1-1; maybe TRBD1 (6 bases). V lost 7 bases to trimming and J lost 3 bases, with 18 bases between them. Germline V CDR1 and CDR2: SNHLY, FYNNEI. The CDR3 spans 15 residues. The CDR3 sequence: CASILTQGWDTEAFF. The CDR3 DNA reads TGTGCCAGCATTCTAACACAGGGATGGGACACTGAAGCTTTCTTT.

In this sample, this clone turned up once. The V and J genes are TRBV2 and TRBJ1-3; D is unresolved. There are 15 residues in the CDR3. Germline V CDR1 and CDR2: SNHLY, FYNNEI. V gave up 4 bases and J gave up 0 bases, with 10 bases separating them. In DNA form, the CDR3 reads TGTGCCAGCAGTGCGGCCGGAGACTCTGGAAACACCATATATTTT. It is translated as CASSAAGDSGNTIYF.

This chain uses TRBV28 with TRBJ1-2, with D tentatively TRBD1 (6 bases). V was clipped by 6 bases and J by 0 bases, with 11 bases between them. This CDR3 spans 14 amino acids. Germline lookup yields CDR1 MDHEN and CDR2 SYDVKM. The CDR3 nucleotides read TGTGCCAGCAGCCTAGGGGGGGCTAACTATGGCTACACCTTC. Amino acid sequence: CASSLGGANYGYTF.

The V and J genes are TRBV5-1 and TRBJ2-3, with a possible D match to TRBD2 (7 bases). V lost 5 bases, J lost 0 bases, and 10 bases lay in between. This CDR3 spans 14 amino acids. The V gene's germline CDR1 is SGHRS and CDR2 YFSETQ. DNA for the CDR3: TGCGCCAGCAGTAGGGGGGGCAGCACAGATACGCAGTATTTT. It translates to CASSRGGSTDTQYF.

The chain couples TRBV5-1 to TRBJ1-2; 10 bases align to TRBD1. After removal of 4 bases from V and 8 bases from J, the junction contained 8 bases not matched to a gene. The germline gives CDR1 SGHRS, CDR2 YFSETQ. The CDR3 totals 14 residues. This CDR3 is CASSPRTGGEGYTF. The CDR3 nucleotides read TGCGCCAGCAGCCCAAGGACAGGGGGGGAAGGCTACACCTTC.